This record looks at one TCR beta chain sequence and its context. Antigen specificity is unknown. Carrying UMI labels, the TRB cDNA libraries were prepared through 5' RACE. TCRdb reprocessed the 5' RACE reads; each CDR3 protein has one entry and no DNA is given. Its table records 84,000 or so distinct CDR3 sequences. These data originate in a study of CXCR3-negative and CXCR3-positive naive CD8 T cells. About the study: The libraries yielded roughly 130 million TRB reads, about 1.5 +/- 0.3 million each.

General observations from the study: TRB CDR3s of CXCR3-positive naive cells were more hydrophobic than those of CXCR3-negative naive cells. Cryopreserved PBMCs had partly decreased CXCR3 expression; fresh PBMCs were used in most assays. Comparison of naive subsets found surface CD5 to be comparable, and TCR strength was inferred on the basis of TRB CDR3 properties.

Every individual CD8+ T cell subset underwent sorting in triplicate at a few hundred thousand cells apiece. CDR1 SQVTM and CDR2 ANQGSEA come from the germline V gene. The CDR3 is made up of 16 amino acids. The clonotype originates from a human donor in good health. Some clones in this sample may be carry-over from other donors' samples. The sequencing input was naive CXCR3+ CD8+ T cells from blood. Subset noted: CD45RO-CCR7+CD27+CD95- naive CD8+ T cells expressing CXCR3 (TNR3+). The V call is TRBV29-1, the J call TRBJ2-7; TCRdb selects TRBD1, and the lack of DNA leaves this call unchecked. This CDR3 is CGVEDQGGADYYEQYF.